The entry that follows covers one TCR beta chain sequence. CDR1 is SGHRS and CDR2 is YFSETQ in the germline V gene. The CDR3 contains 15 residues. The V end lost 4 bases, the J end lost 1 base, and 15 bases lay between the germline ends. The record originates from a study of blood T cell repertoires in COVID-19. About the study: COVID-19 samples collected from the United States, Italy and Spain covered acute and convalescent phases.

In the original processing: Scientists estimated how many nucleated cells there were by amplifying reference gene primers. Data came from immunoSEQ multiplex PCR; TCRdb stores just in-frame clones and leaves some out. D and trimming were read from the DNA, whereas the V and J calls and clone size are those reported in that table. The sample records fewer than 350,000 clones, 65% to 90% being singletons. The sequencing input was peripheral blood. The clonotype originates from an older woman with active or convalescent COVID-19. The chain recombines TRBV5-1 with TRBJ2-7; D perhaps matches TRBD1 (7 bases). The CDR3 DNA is TGCGCCAGCAGCCCTGGAGGGGGCGAATCCTACGAGCAGTACTTC. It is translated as CASSPGGGESYEQYF.